A single sample is the source of the 24 T cell receptor beta chains below, sequenced in a study of T cell changes during pregnancy in multiple sclerosis. TCRdb keeps only in-frame clones here, not all; method: immunoSEQ multiplex PCR. The sample yields tens of thousands of clones, 90% seen once. The sample in question was CD4+ T cells from peripheral blood mononuclear cells, obtained in the second trimester of pregnancy. The receptors were gathered from a female donor with multiple sclerosis, enrolled in a pregnancy study.

V gene TRBV6-6 combines with J gene TRBJ1-1, with D unresolved. This CDR3 spans 15 amino acids. Per germline, CDR1 MNHNY and CDR2 SVGAGI (reference sequence). The ends were cut back, 2 bases at V and 5 bases at J, with 15 bases in the middle. As DNA, the CDR3 is TGTGCCAGCAGTTACATCGTCGGGGTCGGGACTGAAGCTTTCTTT. Protein: CASSYIVGVGTEAFF.

The chain is built from TRBV6-5 and TRBJ2-7; the D gene is possibly TRBD1 (6 bases). CDR1 is MNHEY, CDR2 SVGAGI, per germline. This CDR3 has 14 amino acids. Trimming cost V 5 bases and J 3 bases, with 14 bases left between them. CDR3: CASSPQDRFYEQYF. For the CDR3, the DNA is TGTGCCAGCAGTCCCCAGGACAGATTCTACGAGCAGTACTTC.

The chain uses TRBV7-7 and TRBJ2-3, with TRBD1 matching over 8 bases. Germline V gene data show CDR1 as SSHAT and CDR2 as FNYEAQ (reference sequence). The CDR3 runs to 17 residues. Trimming took 3 bases from V and 1 from J; bases not matched to a gene: 9. The CDR3 region has the DNA TGTGCCAGCAGCTTTCACAGGGGGAAGGTGGGCACAGATACGCAGTATTTT. The encoded protein is CASSFHRGKVGTDTQYF.

V gene TRBV5-5 combines with J gene TRBJ1-1; maybe TRBD1 (6 bases). The CDR3 is made up of 13 amino acids. Per germline, CDR1 SGHKS and CDR2 YYEKEE (reference sequence). V shed 0 bases and J shed 8 bases, with 11 bases lying between them. In DNA form, the CDR3 reads TGTGCCAGCAGCTTGGGACAGGTTCCCGAAGCTTTCTTT. Protein sequence: CASSLGQVPEAFF.

CDR3 sequence: CASSLTGGGYTF. DNA of the CDR3: TGCGCCAGCAGCTTGACAGGGGGCGGCTACACCTTC. The rearrangement joins TRBV5-1 to TRBJ1-2; 9 nucleotides agree with TRBD1. V lost 1 base, J lost 8 bases, and 0 bases stayed unmatched. Per germline, CDR1 SGHRS and CDR2 YFSETQ. This CDR3 region has 12 residues.

The V call is TRBV7-2, the J call TRBJ2-7, with 9 bases that match TRBD1. V was pared by 6 bases and J by 3 bases, with 21 bases of the junction left unmatched. The CDR3 runs 19 residues. Germline V CDR1 and CDR2: SGHTA, FQGNSA. The CDR3 reads CASSSTGTGSNFPLYEQYF. CDR3 bases: TGTGCCAGCAGTTCTACCGGGACAGGGTCGAACTTCCCTCTCTACGAGCAGTACTTC.

The rearrangement joins TRBV30 to TRBJ1-1; no reliable D call. V was shortened by 0 bases and J by 4 bases, with 3 bases between the two germline ends. Germline CDR1 and CDR2: GTSNPN and SVGIG (reference sequence). The CDR3 sequence is 11 residues long. For the CDR3, the DNA is TGTGCCTGGAGTGTCGGCACTGAAGCTTTCTTT. Residues: CAWSVGTEAFF.

The chain has TRBV19 and TRBJ2-7; possibly TRBD1 for D (6 bases). There are 17 residues in the CDR3. The V end was cut by 0 bases, the J end by 3 bases, with 18 bases between. Germline V gene lookup returns CDR1 LNHDA and CDR2 SQIVND (reference sequence). DNA of the CDR3: TGTGCCAGTAGTATAGAGGCAGGGGCAAGTTTCGTCTACGAGCAGTACTTC. Protein sequence: CASSIEAGASFVYEQYF.

This chain links TRBV19 with TRBJ1-5, with a tentative D call TRBD1 (6 bases). Trimming left V 6 bases short and J 3 bases short, with 18 bases between. The germline CDR1 and CDR2 sequences are LNHDA and SQIVND (reference sequence). The CDR3 is 16 amino acids. The CDR3 loop is CASSRLFRQDNQPQHF. The CDR3 bases are TGTGCCAGTAGCCGTTTATTTAGACAGGACAATCAGCCCCAGCATTTT.

The sample holds a few counts of this clone. This chain links TRBV10-1 with TRBJ1-2, with 8 bases that match TRBD1. The J segment lost 4 bases and the V segment lost 3 bases, leaving 10 bases of the junction unmatched. The CDR3 length is 16 residues. Germline assignment: CDR1 WNHNN and CDR2 SYGVQD (reference sequence). The CDR3 nucleotides read TGCGCCAGCAGTGACTCGGGACAGGAGGTGGGCTATGGCTACACCTTC. Amino acids: CASSDSGQEVGYGYTF.

The gene calls are TRBV6-5 and TRBJ1-4; tentative D call: TRBD1 (5 bases). CDR1 and CDR2 (germline): MNHEY, SVGAGI. Deletions cut 5 bases from V and 2 bases from J, with 12 bases between. The CDR3 is 15 amino acids. CDR3 coding DNA: TGTGCCAGCAGTCGAAAGGGGCTTACTAATGAAAAACTGTTTTTT. Protein sequence: CASSRKGLTNEKLFF.

The CDR3 DNA sequence: TGTGCTAGTGGTTTGGTATCGCAGGGCAATCAGCCCCAGCATTTT. Translation gives CASGLVSQGNQPQHF. V usage is TRBV12-5 and J usage is TRBJ1-5; D remains unclear. V was pared by 0 bases and J by 2 bases, with 8 bases between. Per germline, CDR1 LGHNT and CDR2 FRNRAP. The length of the CDR3 is 15 residues.

V gene TRBV27 combines with J gene TRBJ2-2; 9 nucleotides line up with TRBD2. V lost 2 bases and J lost 4; bases outside the gene matches: 5. The CDR3 has 16 residues. The germline V gene has CDR1 MNHEY and CDR2 SMNVEV (reference sequence). The CDR3 DNA is TGTGCCAGCAGTTTAGGGCTAGCGGGGCTCACCGGGGAGCTGTTTTTT. It encodes CASSLGLAGLTGELFF.

J is TRBJ1-1 and V is TRBV6-1; 9 bases are a match to TRBD1. The CDR3 consists of 15 residues. Germline CDR1 MNHNS, CDR2 SASEGT. V lost 0 bases, J lost 6 bases, and 5 bases stayed unmatched. As DNA, the CDR3 is TGTGCCAGCAGTGAAGCCTGGAGGACAGGGGCTGAAGCTTTCTTT. It is translated as CASSEAWRTGAEAFF.

In its sample, this clone was seen once. This chain connects TRBV6-1 to TRBJ1-5; D perhaps matches TRBD1 (5 bases). This CDR3 has 16 amino acids. Trimming took 2 bases from V and 2 from J, leaving 13 bases between them. Germline V lookup: CDR1 MNHNS, CDR2 SASEGT. CDR3: CASSEFAGVGNQPQHF. The DNA for the CDR3 is TGTGCCAGCAGTGAATTCGCGGGGGTGGGCAATCAGCCCCAGCATTTT.

This rearrangement joins TRBV5-5 to TRBJ1-4, with TRBD1 as a possible D gene (5 bases). The CDR3 totals 16 residues. Germline assignment: CDR1 SGHKS and CDR2 YYEKEE (reference sequence). The germline V and J ends were trimmed by 5 bases and 8 bases, with 22 bases remaining between them. In DNA, the CDR3 is TGTGCCAGCAGTTTCGAATGGCCAGGGCCAGGGGAAAAACTGTTTTTT. It codes for CASSFEWPGPGEKLFF.

The J gene is TRBJ2-3, the V gene TRBV9, with no clear D. Germline-derived CDR1 and CDR2 are SGDLS and YYNGEE. V was pared by 0 bases and J by 0 bases, with 11 bases between. CDR3 size: 16 residues. The CDR3 spells CASSVGPQTSTDTQYF. As DNA, the CDR3 is TGTGCCAGCAGCGTAGGGCCGCAGACTAGCACAGATACGCAGTATTTT.

The chain recombines TRBV7-8 with TRBJ1-4; a weak D match, TRBD1 (5 bases). In germline, CDR1 is SGHVS, CDR2 FQNEAQ. The CDR3 covers 17 residues. With 4 bases removed from V and 5 bases from J, the gap between germline ends came to 20 bases. The CDR3, as DNA: TGTGCCAGCAGCTCCAAGAGGTCGGGACTCGGAAATGAAAAACTGTTTTTT. Translating gives CASSSKRSGLGNEKLFF.

The chain couples TRBV7-9 to TRBJ2-2, with 9 bases matching TRBD1. CDR1 is SEHNR and CDR2 is FQNEAQ in the germline V gene (reference sequence). Trimming at V came to 2 bases and at J to 5 bases, leaving 9 bases not matched to a gene. CDR3 length: 17 residues. The DNA of the CDR3 is TGTGCCAGCAGCTTACCGCCGGGGACAGGGAGAACCGGGGAGCTGTTTTTT. It encodes CASSLPPGTGRTGELFF.

V gene TRBV7-2 combines with J gene TRBJ2-5; the match to TRBD2 covers 8 bases. The CDR3 runs 15 residues. V trimming: 4 bases; J trimming: 4 bases; junction bases outside the gene matches: 8. Per the germline V gene, CDR1 is SGHTA and CDR2 is FQGNSA. The CDR3 nucleotides are TGTGCCAGCAGCTCCCGCGGGGGGCTGGGAGAGACCCAGTACTTC. Translation: CASSSRGGLGETQYF.

The chain employs TRBV6-6 and TRBJ1-2; tentatively, D is TRBD1 (5 bases). CDR3 length: 13 amino acids. V dropped 6 bases and J dropped 5 bases, with 13 bases sitting between them. CDR1 and CDR2 (germline): MNHNY, SVGAGI (reference sequence). For the CDR3, the DNA is TGTGCCAGCAGCCAGACAGACCTATATGGCTACACCTTC. It yields the protein CASSQTDLYGYTF.

The rearrangement joins TRBV18 to TRBJ1-2; 10 nucleotides match TRBD1. With 0 bases clipped from V and 2 bases from J, the junction kept 0 bases outside the gene matches. From germline, CDR1 is KGHSH and CDR2 LQKENI. The CDR3 spans 15 residues. The CDR3, as DNA: TGTGCCAGCTCACCACCGGGACAGGGGAACTATGGCTACACCTTC. Its protein product is CASSPPGQGNYGYTF.

The rearrangement joins TRBV6-6 to TRBJ2-5; TRBD2 agrees at 11 bases. CDR3 length: 16 residues. Germline trimming cut 4 bases from V and 0 bases from J; bases unmatched to any gene: 4. Germline assignment: CDR1 MNHNY and CDR2 SVGAGI (reference sequence). CDR3 sequence: CASSLLAGGNQETQYF. In DNA, the CDR3 is TGTGCCAGCAGTTTATTAGCGGGGGGGAACCAAGAGACCCAGTACTTC.

In DNA form, the CDR3 reads TGTGCCAGCAGCTCAGAGACAGCAAATGGCTACACCTTC. It yields the protein CASSSETANGYTF. V and J are TRBV7-9 and TRBJ1-2, with D perhaps TRBD1 (5 bases). Germline values: CDR1 SEHNR, CDR2 FQNEAQ (reference sequence). Trimming shortened V by 4 bases and J by 6 bases, and 12 bases separated the two germline ends. The CDR3 spans 13 residues.